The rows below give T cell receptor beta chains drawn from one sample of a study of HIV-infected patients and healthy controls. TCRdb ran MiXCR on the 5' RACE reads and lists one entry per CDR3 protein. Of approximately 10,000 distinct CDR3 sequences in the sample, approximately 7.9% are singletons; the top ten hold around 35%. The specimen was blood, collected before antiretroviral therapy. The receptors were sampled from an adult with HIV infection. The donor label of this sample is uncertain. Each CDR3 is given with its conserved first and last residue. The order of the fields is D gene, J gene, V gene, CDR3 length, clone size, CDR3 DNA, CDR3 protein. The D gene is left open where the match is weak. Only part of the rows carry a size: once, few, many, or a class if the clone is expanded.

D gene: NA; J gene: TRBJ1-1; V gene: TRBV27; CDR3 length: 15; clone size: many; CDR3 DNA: TGTGCCAGCAGCCCGACAGTGAGCAGCCGATTTGAAGCTTTCTTT; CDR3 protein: CASSPTVSSRFEAFF
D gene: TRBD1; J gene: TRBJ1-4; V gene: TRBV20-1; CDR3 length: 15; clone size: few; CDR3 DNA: TGCAGTGCTAGAAGGGCAGGGGGCTTTAATGAAAAACTGTTTTTT; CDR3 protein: CSARRAGGFNEKLFF
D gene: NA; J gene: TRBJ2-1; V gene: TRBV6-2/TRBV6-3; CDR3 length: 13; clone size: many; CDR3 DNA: TGTGCCAGCAGTTCCGCCAGGGTCTATGAGCAGTTCTTC; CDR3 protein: CASSSARVYEQFF
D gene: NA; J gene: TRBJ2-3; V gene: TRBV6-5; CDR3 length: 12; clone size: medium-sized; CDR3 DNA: TGTGCCAGCAGTTACGACCGAGATACGCAGTATTTT; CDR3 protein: CASSYDRDTQYF
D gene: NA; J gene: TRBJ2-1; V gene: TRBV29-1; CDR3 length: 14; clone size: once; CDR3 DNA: TGCAGCGTTTCCTCTCCGAACGCCTACAATGAGCAGTTCTTC; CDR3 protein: CSVSSPNAYNEQFF
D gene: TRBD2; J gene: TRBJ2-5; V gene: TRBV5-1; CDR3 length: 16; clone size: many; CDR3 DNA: TGCGCCAGCAGCCTGGGGACTAGCGGGGCTCAAGAGACCCAGTACTTC; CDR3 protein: CASSLGTSGAQETQYF
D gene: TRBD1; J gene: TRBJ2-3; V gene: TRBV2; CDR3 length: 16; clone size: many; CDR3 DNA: TGTGCCAGCAGTGTGGTCGCAGGGGGTAGCACAGATACGCAGTATTTT; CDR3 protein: CASSVVAGGSTDTQYF
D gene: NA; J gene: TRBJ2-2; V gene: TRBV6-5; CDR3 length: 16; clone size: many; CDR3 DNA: TGTGCCAGCAGTCGAGACTCAGGGGAAGGAGTAGGGGAGCTGTTTTTT; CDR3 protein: CASSRDSGEGVGELFF
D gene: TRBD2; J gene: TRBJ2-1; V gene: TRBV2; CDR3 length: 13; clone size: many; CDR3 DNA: TGTGCCAGCGGCGGGAGGGGAGGCAATGAGCAGTTCTTC; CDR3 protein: CASGGRGGNEQFF
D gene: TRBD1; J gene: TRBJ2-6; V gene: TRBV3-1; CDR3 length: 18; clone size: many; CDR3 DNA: TGTGCCAGCAGCCCAACCGGGACAGGGGGCTTTGGGGCCAACGTCCTGACTTTC; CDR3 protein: CASSPTGTGGFGANVLTF
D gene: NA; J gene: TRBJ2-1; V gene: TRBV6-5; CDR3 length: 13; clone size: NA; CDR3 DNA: TGTGCCAGCAGTTACTGGAGGTACAATGAGCAGTTCTTC; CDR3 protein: CASSYWRYNEQFF
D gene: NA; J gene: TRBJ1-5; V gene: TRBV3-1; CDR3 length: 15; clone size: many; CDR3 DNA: TGTGCCAGCAGCCAAGATCATACAGGGAATCAGCCCCAGCATTTT; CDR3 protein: CASSQDHTGNQPQHF
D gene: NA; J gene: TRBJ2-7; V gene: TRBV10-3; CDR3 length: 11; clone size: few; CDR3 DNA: TGTGCCATCAGTAGGGAGGACGAGCAGTACTTC; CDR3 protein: CAISREDEQYF
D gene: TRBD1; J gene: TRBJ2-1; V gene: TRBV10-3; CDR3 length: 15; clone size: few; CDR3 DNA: TGTGCCATCAGTGAGTCCCGGGACAGTAACAATGAGCAGTTCTTC; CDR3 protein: CAISESRDSNNEQFF
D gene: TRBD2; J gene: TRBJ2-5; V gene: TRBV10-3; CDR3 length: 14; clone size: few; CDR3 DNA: TGTGCCATCAGCTCTAGCGGGGGAGAAGAGACCCAGTACTTC; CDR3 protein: CAISSSGGEETQYF
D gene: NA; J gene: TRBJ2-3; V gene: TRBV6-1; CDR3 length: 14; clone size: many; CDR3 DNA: TGTGCCAGCAGTGAGGGCGGGTCCTTTGATACGCAGTATTTT; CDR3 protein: CASSEGGSFDTQYF
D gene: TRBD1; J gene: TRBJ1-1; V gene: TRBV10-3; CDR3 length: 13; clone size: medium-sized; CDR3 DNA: TGTGCCATCGGGACAGGGGAGAACACTGAAGCTTTCTTT; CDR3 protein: CAIGTGENTEAFF